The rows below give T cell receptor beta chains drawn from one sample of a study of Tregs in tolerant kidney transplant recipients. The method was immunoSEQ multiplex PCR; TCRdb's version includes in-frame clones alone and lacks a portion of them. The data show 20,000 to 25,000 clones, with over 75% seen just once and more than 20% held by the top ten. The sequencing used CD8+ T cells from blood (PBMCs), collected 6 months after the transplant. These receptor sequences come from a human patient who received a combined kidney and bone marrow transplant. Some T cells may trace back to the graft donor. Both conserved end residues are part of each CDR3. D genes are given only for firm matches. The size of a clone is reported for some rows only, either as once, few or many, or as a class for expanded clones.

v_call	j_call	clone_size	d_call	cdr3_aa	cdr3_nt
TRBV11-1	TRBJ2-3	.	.	CASSLDVERSYTDTQYF	TGTGCCAGCAGCTTAGACGTCGAGCGAAGTTACACAGATACGCAGTATTTT
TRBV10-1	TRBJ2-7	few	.	CASRDRPGYEQYF	TGCGCCAGCAGAGACAGGCCGGGTTACGAGCAGTACTTC
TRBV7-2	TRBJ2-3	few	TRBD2	CASSLVAGLSTDTQYF	TGTGCCAGCAGCTTGGTAGCGGGCCTTAGCACAGATACGCAGTATTTT
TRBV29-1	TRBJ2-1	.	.	CSAWTAGQSSEQFF	TGCAGCGCCTGGACCGCGGGACAGTCCAGTGAGCAGTTCTTC
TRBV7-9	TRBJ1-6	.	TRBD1	CASSPTGGNSPLHF	TGTGCCAGCAGCCCCACAGGGGGAAATTCCCCCCTCCACTTT
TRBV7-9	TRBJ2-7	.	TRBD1	CASSLPVGQGEQYF	TGTGCCAGCAGCTTACCTGTAGGACAGGGCGAGCAGTACTTC
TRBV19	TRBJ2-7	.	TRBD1	CATTTTGGPNEQYF	TGTGCCACAACGACGACAGGGGGCCCGAACGAGCAGTACTTC
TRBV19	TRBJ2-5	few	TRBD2	CASSDYGGTVQETQYF	TGTGCCAGTAGTGATTACGGGGGGACGGTCCAAGAGACCCAGTACTTC
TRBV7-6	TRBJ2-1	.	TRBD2	CASSFLPGTSGGNEQFF	TGTGCCAGCAGCTTTTTGCCCGGGACTAGCGGGGGCAATGAGCAGTTCTTC
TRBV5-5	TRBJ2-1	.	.	CASSSGRGYNEQFF	TGTGCCAGCAGCTCGGGGCGGGGATACAATGAGCAGTTCTTC
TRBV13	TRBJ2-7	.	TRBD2	CASSLLLAGHEQYF	TGTGCCAGCAGCTTACTACTAGCGGGGCACGAGCAGTACTTC
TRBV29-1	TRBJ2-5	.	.	CSVEDKGDQYF	TGCAGCGTTGAAGATAAAGGGGATCAGTACTTC
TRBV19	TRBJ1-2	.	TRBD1	CATSGTGTGYYGYTF	TGTGCCACGTCTGGAACCGGGACAGGCTACTATGGCTACACCTTC
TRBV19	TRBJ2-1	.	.	CASTPGGTVYNEQFF	TGTGCCAGTACCCCAGGCGGGACAGTGTACAATGAGCAGTTCTTC
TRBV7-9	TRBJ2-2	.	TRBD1	CASSLASTGAELFF	TGTGCCAGCAGCTTAGCGTCAACAGGGGCGGAGCTGTTTTTT
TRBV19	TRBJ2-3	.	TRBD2	CASSLGGSGTDTQYF	TGTGCCAGTAGTCTTGGCGGGAGTGGTACAGATACGCAGTATTTT
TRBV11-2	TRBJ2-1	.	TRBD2	CASSVLAGAYNEQFF	TGTGCCAGCAGCGTACTAGCGGGCGCCTACAATGAGCAGTTCTTC
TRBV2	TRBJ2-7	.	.	CASGATYEQYF	TGTGCGTCAGGGGCTACCTACGAGCAGTACTTC
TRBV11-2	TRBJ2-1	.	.	CASSLWDSSYNEQFF	TGTGCCAGCAGCTTATGGGACTCTTCCTACAATGAGCAGTTCTTC
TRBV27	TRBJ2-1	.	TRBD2	CASTGGLAGGDEQFF	TGTGCCAGCACCGGAGGACTAGCGGGAGGAGATGAGCAGTTCTTC
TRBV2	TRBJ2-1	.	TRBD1	CASSRGTGGVNEQFF	TGTGCCAGCAGTCGGGGGACAGGAGGGGTCAATGAGCAGTTCTTC
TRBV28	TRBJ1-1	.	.	CASSLRGSFVAFF	TGTGCCAGCAGTTTAAGAGGCAGCTTTGTGGCTTTCTTT
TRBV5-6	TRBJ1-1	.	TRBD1	CASSFGTGSEAFF	TGTGCCAGCAGCTTCGGGACAGGGTCTGAAGCTTTCTTT
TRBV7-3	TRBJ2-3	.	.	CASSLIGGSGDTQYF	TGTGCCAGCAGCTTAATAGGAGGGAGCGGAGATACGCAGTATTTT
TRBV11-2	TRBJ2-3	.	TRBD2	CASSLFGGGTDTQYF	TGTGCCAGCAGCTTATTCGGGGGGGGCACAGATACGCAGTATTTT
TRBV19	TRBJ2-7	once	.	CASSIGFGRGYYEQYF	TGTGCCAGTAGTATTGGATTTGGCAGGGGATACTACGAGCAGTACTTC